A single sample is the source of the 29 T cell receptor beta chains below, sequenced in a study of Ad26.COV2.S vaccination and SARS-CoV-2 variants. Noted treatment: some 19 received Ad26.COV2.S at low or high dose, single or two shots; roughly five received placebo; per-sample allocation not given. Collection of samples fell on day 63 after the first vaccine or placebo injection. Measured with immunoSEQ multiplex PCR; TCRdb has only the in-frame clones, and not every one. The table has hundreds of thousands of clones, roughly 90% seen once. The sequencing here drew on peripheral blood, taken in a trial of Ad26.COV2.S vaccine versus placebo. The receptors here all came from a person between 18 and 60 years old who received the Ad26.COV2.S COVID-19 vaccine or a placebo.

The J gene is TRBJ1-2, the V gene TRBV3-1 (or the pseudogene TRBV3-2), with D unclear. The V end lost 1 base, the J end lost 5 bases, and 17 bases lay between the germline ends. Germline V gives CDR1 LGHDT, CDR2 YNNKEL (reference sequence). This CDR3 has 16 amino acids. The CDR3: CASSQALSGSLYGYTF. The CDR3 coding sequence is TGTGCCAGCAGCCAAGCCCTATCAGGATCCTTATATGGCTACACCTTC.

The rearrangement uses TRBV4-2 and TRBJ1-1, with TRBD1 matching 8 bases. There are 15 residues in the CDR3. The germline CDR1 and CDR2 sequences are LGHNA and YNFKEQ. Unmatched junction bases numbered 5, after V lost 0 bases and J lost 5 bases. The CDR3 is CASSQEGRGQTEAFF. Here the CDR3 DNA reads TGTGCCAGCAGCCAAGAGGGCAGGGGGCAGACTGAAGCTTTCTTT.

The chain couples TRBV5-5 to TRBJ2-7; 7 nucleotides align to TRBD1. Germline trimming cut 3 bases from V and 3 bases from J; bases unmatched to any gene: 0. The CDR3 extends over 12 amino acids. Germline V gene lookup returns CDR1 SGHKS and CDR2 YYEKEE (reference sequence). CDR3 sequence: CASSWDSYEQYF. The DNA for the CDR3 is TGTGCCAGCAGCTGGGACAGCTACGAGCAGTACTTC. Full variable domain (outside the CDR3, taken from reference TRBV5-5 and TRBJ2-7): DAGVTQSPTHLIKTRGQQVTLRCSPISGHKSVSWYQQVLGQGPQFIFQYYEKEERGRGNFPDRFSARQFPNYSSELNVNALLLGDSALYLCASSWDSYEQYFGPGTRLTVT.

The gene calls are TRBV5-1 and TRBJ2-7; 12 positions agree with TRBD1. Germline V lookup: CDR1 SGHRS, CDR2 YFSETQ. This CDR3 is 15 amino acids long. V dropped 4 bases and J dropped 3; count of bases not matched to a gene: 5. CDR3 bases: TGCGCCAGCAGCCGGGGACAGGGGGCGAGCTACGAGCAGTACTTC. Protein product: CASSRGQGASYEQYF.

The chain combines TRBV18 with TRBJ1-2; D call uncertain. This CDR3 is 15 amino acids long. V was shortened by 3 bases and J by 7 bases, with 18 bases between the two germline ends. Looked up from germline, CDR1 is KGHSH and CDR2 is LQKENI. For the CDR3, the DNA is TGTGCCAGCTCACCGTCAGACGGAGGATTGGGTGGCTACACCTTC. Translating gives CASSPSDGGLGGYTF.

The chain combines TRBV7-2 with TRBJ1-5; D is undetermined. This CDR3 comprises 14 residues. Trimming left V 1 base short and J 3 bases short, with 7 bases between. CDR1 and CDR2 (germline): SGHTA, FQGNSA. This CDR3 reads CASSLDADNQPQHF. The CDR3 DNA sequence: TGTGCCAGCAGCTTAGACGCGGACAATCAGCCCCAGCATTTT.

In this sample, this clone turned up once. The rearrangement joins TRBV2 to TRBJ2-5, with 7 bases that match TRBD2. In germline, CDR1 is SNHLY, CDR2 FYNNEI. This CDR3 is built from 14 residues. The ends lost 5 bases at V and 4 bases at J; junction bases unmatched: 7. The CDR3 DNA follows: TGTGCCAGCAGTCAAGGCGGGGGACGAGAGACCCAGTACTTC. Amino acids: CASSQGGGRETQYF.

The chain uses TRBV5-1 and TRBJ2-3; the match to TRBD1 covers 7 bases. CDR1 is SGHRS, CDR2 YFSETQ, per germline. The CDR3 spans 14 residues. V lost 6 bases to trimming and J lost 0 bases; unmatched junction nucleotides: 4. CDR3 nucleotides: TGCGCCAGCAAGGGACAGACTAGCACAGATACGCAGTATTTT. This sequence encodes CASKGQTSTDTQYF.

The chain is built from TRBV27 and TRBJ1-2; D gene uncertain. CDR1 and CDR2 from the germline V gene are MNHEY and SMNVEV (reference sequence). The CDR3 runs 15 residues. Trimming took off 4 bases at V and 4 bases at J, with 16 bases between the two ends. CDR3 in DNA: TGTGCCAGCAGTTCGGACGTGAAGGGTCTCTATGGCTACACCTTC. It specifies CASSSDVKGLYGYTF.

The rearrangement uses TRBV24-1 and TRBJ2-1; 10 bases line up with TRBD2. The V gene end was trimmed by 4 bases and the J gene end by 9 bases; junction bases not matched to a gene: 14. Germline V lookup: CDR1 KGHDR, CDR2 SFDVKD. The CDR3 contains 17 residues. CDR3 coding DNA: TGTGCCACCAGTGACCCAAGGACTAGCGGACTACCCGTTGAGCAGTTCTTC. Its protein product is CATSDPRTSGLPVEQFF.

This clone was seen a handful of times. The chain carries TRBV6-5 and TRBJ2-2; 11 bases map to TRBD1. CDR1 is MNHEY, CDR2 SVGAGI, per germline. The CDR3 runs to 15 residues. V was clipped by 7 bases and J by 7 bases; unmatched bases: 8. The CDR3 sequence: CASTPGTGGIGELFF. DNA for the CDR3: TGTGCCAGCACCCCCGGGACAGGGGGTATCGGGGAGCTGTTTTTT.

The chain couples TRBV7-9 to TRBJ2-1; 9 nucleotides match TRBD2. The CDR3 sequence is 15 residues long. V dropped 1 base and J dropped 7; count of bases not matched to a gene: 5. Per germline, CDR1 SEHNR and CDR2 FQNEAQ (reference sequence). The CDR3 is CASSLDSGSWNEQFF. In nucleotides, the CDR3 is TGTGCCAGCAGCTTAGATAGCGGGAGTTGGAATGAGCAGTTCTTC. Together with reference TRBV7-9 and TRBJ2-1, the CDR3 gives the full variable domain: DTGVSQNPRHKITKRGQNVTFRCDPISEHNRLYWYRQTLGQGPEFLTYFQNEAQLEKSRLLSDRFSAERPKGSFSTLEIQRTEQGDSAMYLCASSLDSGSWNEQFFGPGTRLTVL.

Only one count was recorded for this clone. This chain links TRBV10-1 with TRBJ1-1; D call uncertain. Deletions cut 3 bases from V and 1 base from J, with 6 bases between. CDR1 is WNHNN and CDR2 is SYGVQD in the germline V gene (reference sequence). The CDR3 has 13 residues. The CDR3 loop reads CASSDSKNTEAFF. The CDR3 bases are TGCGCCAGCAGTGACTCAAAGAACACTGAAGCTTTCTTT.

The chain combines TRBV6-1 with TRBJ2-2, with D tentatively TRBD1 (6 bases). Germline-derived CDR1 and CDR2 are MNHNS and SASEGT. Trimming stripped 2 bases from V and 6 bases from J, with 7 bases between. The CDR3 length is 13 residues. CDR3 protein: CASSEWGPGELFF. CDR3 DNA sequence: TGTGCCAGCAGTGAATGGGGGCCCGGGGAGCTGTTTTTT.

This clone has only one observation. The rearrangement links TRBV5-1 to TRBJ1-1, with a possible D match to TRBD1 (5 bases). Trimming left V 0 bases short and J 1 base short, with 10 bases between. This CDR3 spans 15 amino acids. Germline CDR1 is SGHRS and CDR2 is YFSETQ. CDR3: CASSLVVGQNTEAFF. CDR3 nucleotide sequence: TGCGCCAGCAGCTTGGTGGTGGGGCAGAACACTGAAGCTTTCTTT. Full variable domain (outside the CDR3, taken from reference TRBV5-1 and TRBJ1-1): KAGVTQTPRYLIKTRGQQVTLSCSPISGHRSVSWYQQTPGQGLQFLFEYFSETQRNKGNFPGRFSGRQFSNSRSEMNVSTLELGDSALYLCASSLVVGQNTEAFFGQGTRLTVV.

This rearrangement joins TRBV7-3 to TRBJ1-6; maybe TRBD1 (5 bases). Germline-derived CDR1 and CDR2 are SGHTA and FQGTGA. CDR3 length equals 14 residues. Trimming stripped 5 bases from V and 10 bases from J, with 15 bases between. The CDR3 loop reads CASSQAVGDSPLHF. CDR3 in DNA: TGTGCCAGCAGCCAGGCCGTAGGGGACTCACCCCTCCACTTT.

The CDR3: CASSEGSTLVGELFF. The CDR3 nucleotides are TGTGCCAGCAGTGAAGGCAGCACCTTAGTCGGGGAGCTGTTTTTT. This chain uses TRBV6-1 with TRBJ2-2; D is unresolved. The CDR3 covers 15 residues. With 1 base removed from V and 7 bases from J, the gap between germline ends came to 13 bases. Germline V CDR1 and CDR2: MNHNS, SASEGT.

The table lists this clone with a count of one. This chain uses TRBV14 with TRBJ1-4; 7 nucleotides line up with TRBD1. V lost 5 bases to trimming and J lost 8 bases; unmatched junction nucleotides: 5. The CDR3 has 13 residues. Germline CDR1 and CDR2: SGHDN and FVKESK. The CDR3 DNA follows: TGTGCCAGCAGCAGGGGGCTAGGCGAAAAACTGTTTTTT. Protein: CASSRGLGEKLFF.

This chain links TRBV7-9 with TRBJ1-2; D is unresolved. Between the trimmed V and J ends, which lost 5 bases and 6 bases, there was a span of 19 bases. The CDR3 has 15 residues. CDR1 and CDR2 from the germline V gene are SEHNR and FQNEAQ (reference sequence). The CDR3 nucleotides are TGTGCCAGCAGCCCAAGTATGGACTCCCAAGATGGCTACACCTTC. This sequence encodes CASSPSMDSQDGYTF.

The rearrangement uses TRBV6-5 and TRBJ2-5, with 10 positions matching TRBD2. The V gene end was trimmed by 4 bases and the J gene end by 5 bases; junction bases not matched to a gene: 7. The CDR3 is made up of 15 amino acids. Germline CDR1 is MNHEY and CDR2 is SVGAGI. CDR3 in DNA: TGTGCCAGCAGTTCCGCAGCGGGAGGGGAGGAGACCCAGTACTTC. Protein sequence: CASSSAAGGEETQYF.

The rearrangement uses TRBV6-5 and TRBJ1-2, with a possible D match to TRBD1 (5 bases). The CDR3 has 15 residues. Looked up from germline, CDR1 is MNHEY and CDR2 is SVGAGI. V dropped 2 bases and J dropped 4 bases, with 14 bases sitting between them. CDR3 nucleotide sequence: TGTGCCAGCAGTTACACTGTCGGGGGGATCTATGGCTACACCTTC. Protein sequence: CASSYTVGGIYGYTF.

The chain links TRBV6-5 to TRBJ1-1; no clear D. Trimming took 5 bases from V and 8 from J, leaving 21 bases between them. Germline-derived CDR1 and CDR2 are MNHEY and SVGAGI. This CDR3 region has 15 residues. As DNA, the CDR3 is TGTGCCAGCAGTCCTCTGGCAACCTCGGGCGCAGAAGCTTTCTTT. Translation: CASSPLATSGAEAFF.

The rearrangement joins TRBV7-6 to TRBJ2-1; a weak D match, TRBD2 (5 bases). Looked up from germline, CDR1 is SGHVS and CDR2 is FNYEAQ. This CDR3 contains 17 residues. Trimming pared 4 bases from V and 5 bases from J, leaving 21 bases between. The CDR3 DNA reads TGTGCCAGCAGCTCAATCCCGTTACGTAGCGCGCACAATGAGCAGTTCTTC. Translation: CASSSIPLRSAHNEQFF.

The V call is TRBV10-1, the J call TRBJ2-1; D perhaps matches TRBD2 (5 bases). Trimming removed 8 bases from V and 3 bases from J, with 17 bases in between. CDR1 and CDR2 (germline): WNHNN, SYGVQD (reference sequence). CDR3 size: 15 residues. The DNA of the CDR3 is TGCGCCAGCCGGCCCGCGAACGAGGGCTACAATGAGCAGTTCTTC. Translated, it gives CASRPANEGYNEQFF.

This clone showed up just a few times. The chain combines TRBV6-5 with TRBJ2-7, with TRBD1 identical over 8 bases. J lost 2 bases, V lost 7 bases, and 7 bases had no gene match. Germline CDR1 reads MNHEY; CDR2 reads SVGAGI. The CDR3 spans 14 residues. The CDR3 bases are TGTGCCAGCACAAACCGACAGGGGCCCTACGAGCAGTACTTC. Translated, it gives CASTNRQGPYEQYF.

The chain employs TRBV15 and TRBJ2-7; D gene unclear. This CDR3 contains 13 residues. V was shortened by 0 bases and J by 5 bases, with 8 bases between the two germline ends. Germline CDR1 LNHNV, CDR2 YYDKDF (reference sequence). The CDR3 sequence is CATSRDPLNEQYF. The CDR3 region has the DNA TGTGCCACCAGCAGAGATCCGCTGAACGAGCAGTACTTC.

This CDR3 reads CASSPWDRVTGELFF. CDR3 sequence (DNA): TGTGCCAGCTCACCTTGGGACAGAGTCACCGGGGAGCTGTTTTTT. The V and J genes are TRBV18 and TRBJ2-2, with 7 bases fitting TRBD1. This CDR3 region has 15 residues. The trim removed 3 bases at V and 4 bases at J, leaving 5 bases unmatched. The V gene's germline CDR1 is KGHSH and CDR2 LQKENI. The full variable domain, in which reference TRBV18 and TRBJ2-2 provide the parts outside the CDR3, is NAGVMQNPRHLVRRRGQEARLRCSPMKGHSHVYWYRQLPEEGLKFMVYLQKENIIDESGMPKERFSAEFPKEGPSILRIQQVVRGDSAAYFCASSPWDRVTGELFFGEGSRLTVL.

The genes are TRBV7-8 and TRBJ2-2; the D gene could be TRBD1 or TRBD2 (6 bases each). The CDR3 covers 16 residues. The V end lost 5 bases, the J end lost 7 bases, and 20 bases lay between the germline ends. Germline V gene data show CDR1 as SGHVS and CDR2 as FQNEAQ. The chain's CDR3 is CASSAREGGSGGELFF. The CDR3 nucleotides are TGTGCCAGCAGCGCCCGTGAGGGGGGATCGGGCGGGGAGCTGTTTTTT.

The V and J genes are TRBV5-5 and TRBJ2-4; 11 bases map to TRBD1. The CDR3 is 20 amino acids. CDR1 is SGHKS and CDR2 is YYEKEE in the germline V gene (reference sequence). V was pared by 4 bases and J by 0 bases, with 15 bases of the junction left unmatched. CDR3 sequence: CASSRDNRDRGFLAKNIQYF. For the CDR3, the DNA is TGTGCCAGCAGCCGTGATAACCGGGACAGGGGGTTCCTAGCCAAAAACATTCAGTACTTC.